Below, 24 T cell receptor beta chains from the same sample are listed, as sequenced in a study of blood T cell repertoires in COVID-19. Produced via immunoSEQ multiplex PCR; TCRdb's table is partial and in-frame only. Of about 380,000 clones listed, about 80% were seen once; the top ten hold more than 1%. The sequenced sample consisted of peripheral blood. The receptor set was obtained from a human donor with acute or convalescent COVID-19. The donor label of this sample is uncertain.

DNA of the CDR3: TGTGCCAGTAGTCGTTGGCCGAACACTGAAGCTTTCTTT. Its protein product is CASSRWPNTEAFF. The chain combines TRBV19 with TRBJ1-1; D uncertain. V was pared by 5 bases and J by 1 base, with 8 bases between. Germline V CDR1 and CDR2: LNHDA, SQIVND (reference sequence). This CDR3 is built from 13 residues.

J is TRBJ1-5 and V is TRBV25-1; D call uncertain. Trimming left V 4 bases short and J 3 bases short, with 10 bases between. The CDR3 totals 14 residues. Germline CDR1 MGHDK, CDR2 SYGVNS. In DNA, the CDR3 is TGTGCCAGCAGTGTAGGAGGACTCAATCAGCCCCAGCATTTT. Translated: CASSVGGLNQPQHF.

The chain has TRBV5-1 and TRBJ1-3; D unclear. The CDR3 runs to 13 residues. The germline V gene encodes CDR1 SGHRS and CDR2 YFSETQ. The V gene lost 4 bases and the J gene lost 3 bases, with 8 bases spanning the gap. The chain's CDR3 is CASSPGDGNTIYF. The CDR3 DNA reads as TGCGCCAGCAGCCCTGGAGATGGAAACACCATATATTTT.

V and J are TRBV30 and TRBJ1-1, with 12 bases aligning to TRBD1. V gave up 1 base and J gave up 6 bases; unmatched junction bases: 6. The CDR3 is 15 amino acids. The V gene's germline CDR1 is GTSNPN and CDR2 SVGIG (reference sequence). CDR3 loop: CAWSARDRGLSEAFF. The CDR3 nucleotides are TGTGCCTGGAGTGCGAGGGACAGGGGGCTTTCTGAAGCTTTCTTT.

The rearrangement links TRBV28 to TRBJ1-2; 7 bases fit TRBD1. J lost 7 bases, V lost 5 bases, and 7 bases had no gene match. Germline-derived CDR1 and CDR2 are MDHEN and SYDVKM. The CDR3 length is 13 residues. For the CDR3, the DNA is TGTGCCAGCAGTCTAGGGGGCCGGCGTGGCTACACCTTC. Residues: CASSLGGRRGYTF.

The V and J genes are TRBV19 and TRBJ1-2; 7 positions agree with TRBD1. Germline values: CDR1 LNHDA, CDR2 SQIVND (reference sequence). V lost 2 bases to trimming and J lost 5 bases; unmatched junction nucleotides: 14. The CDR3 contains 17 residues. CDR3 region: CASSIPLKRQGLYGYTF. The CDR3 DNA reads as TGTGCCAGTAGTATACCCCTAAAGAGACAGGGACTTTATGGCTACACCTTC.

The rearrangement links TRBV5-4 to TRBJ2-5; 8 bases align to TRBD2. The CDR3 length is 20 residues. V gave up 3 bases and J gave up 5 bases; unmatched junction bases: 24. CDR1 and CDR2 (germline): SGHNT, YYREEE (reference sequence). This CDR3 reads CASSSNPRLIAGSSGETQYF. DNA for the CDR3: TGTGCCAGCAGCTCGAATCCGCGGTTGATAGCGGGATCTAGTGGGGAGACCCAGTACTTC.

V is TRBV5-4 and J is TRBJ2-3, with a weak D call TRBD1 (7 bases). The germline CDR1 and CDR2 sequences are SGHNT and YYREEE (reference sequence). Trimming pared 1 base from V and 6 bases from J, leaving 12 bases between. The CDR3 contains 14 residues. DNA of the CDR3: TGTGCCAGCAGCTTGAGTTCAGGGGGGGATACGCAGTATTTT. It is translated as CASSLSSGGDTQYF. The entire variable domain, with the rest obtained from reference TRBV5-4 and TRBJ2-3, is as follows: ETGVTQSPTHLIKTRGQQVTLRCSSQSGHNTVSWYQQALGQGPQFIFQYYREEENGRGNFPPRFSGLQFPNYSSELNVNALELDDSALYLCASSLSSGGDTQYFGPGTRLTVL.

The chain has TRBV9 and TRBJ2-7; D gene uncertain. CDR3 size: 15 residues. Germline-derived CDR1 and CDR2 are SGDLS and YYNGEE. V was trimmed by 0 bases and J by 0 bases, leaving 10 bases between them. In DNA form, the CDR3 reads TGTGCCAGCAGCGTAGGTCCTAGTTCCTCCTACGAGCAGTACTTC. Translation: CASSVGPSSSYEQYF. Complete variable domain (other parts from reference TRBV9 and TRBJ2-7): DSGVTQTPKHLITATGQRVTLRCSPRSGDLSVYWYQQSLDQGLQFLIQYYNGEERAKGNILERFSAQQFPDLHSELNLSSLELGDSALYFCASSVGPSSSYEQYFGPGTRLTVT.

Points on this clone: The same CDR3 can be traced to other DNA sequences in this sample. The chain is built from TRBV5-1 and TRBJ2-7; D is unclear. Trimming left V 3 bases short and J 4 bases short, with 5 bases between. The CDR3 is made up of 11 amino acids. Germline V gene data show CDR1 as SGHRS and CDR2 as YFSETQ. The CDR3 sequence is CASSSLYEQYF. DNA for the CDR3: TGCGCCAGCAGCTCTCTGTACGAGCAGTACTTC.

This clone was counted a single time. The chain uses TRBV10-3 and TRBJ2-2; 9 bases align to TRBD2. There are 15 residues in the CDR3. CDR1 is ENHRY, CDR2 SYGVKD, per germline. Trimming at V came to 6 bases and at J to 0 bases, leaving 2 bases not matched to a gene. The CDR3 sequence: CAIRGLATNTGELFF. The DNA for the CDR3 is TGTGCCATCAGAGGACTAGCGACGAACACCGGGGAGCTGTTTTTT.

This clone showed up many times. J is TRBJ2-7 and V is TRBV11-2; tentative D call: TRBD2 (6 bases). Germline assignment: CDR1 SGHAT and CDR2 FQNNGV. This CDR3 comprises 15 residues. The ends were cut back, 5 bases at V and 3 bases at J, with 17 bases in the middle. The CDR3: CASSPTTGRYYEQYF. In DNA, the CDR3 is TGTGCCAGCAGCCCAACAACCGGGAGATACTACGAGCAGTACTTC.

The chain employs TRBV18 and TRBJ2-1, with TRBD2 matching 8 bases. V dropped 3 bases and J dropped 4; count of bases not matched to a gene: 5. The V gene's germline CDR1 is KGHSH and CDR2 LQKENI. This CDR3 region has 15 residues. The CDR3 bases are TGTGCCAGCTCACCGAGCGGGAGTAGGTACAATGAGCAGTTCTTC. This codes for CASSPSGSRYNEQFF. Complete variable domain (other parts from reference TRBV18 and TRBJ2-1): NAGVMQNPRHLVRRRGQEARLRCSPMKGHSHVYWYRQLPEEGLKFMVYLQKENIIDESGMPKERFSAEFPKEGPSILRIQQVVRGDSAAYFCASSPSGSRYNEQFFGPGTRLTVL.

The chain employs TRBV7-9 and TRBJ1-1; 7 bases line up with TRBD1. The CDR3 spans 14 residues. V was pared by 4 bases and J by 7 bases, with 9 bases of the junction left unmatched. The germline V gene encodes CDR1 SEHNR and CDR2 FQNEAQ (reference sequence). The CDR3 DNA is TGTGCCAGCAGCTCCACCGTACAGGGGATTGAAGCTTTCTTT. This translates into CASSSTVQGIEAFF.

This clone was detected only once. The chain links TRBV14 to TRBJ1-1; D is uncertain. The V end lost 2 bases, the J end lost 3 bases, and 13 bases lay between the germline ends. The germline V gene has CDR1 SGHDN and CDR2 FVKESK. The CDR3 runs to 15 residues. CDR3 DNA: TGTGCCAGCAGCCAACTTAACAGAGAACACACTGAAGCTTTCTTT. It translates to CASSQLNREHTEAFF. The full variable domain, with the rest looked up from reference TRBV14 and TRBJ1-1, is EAGVTQFPSHSVIEKGQTVTLRCDPISGHDNLYWYRRVMGKEIKFLLHFVKESKQDESGMPNNRFLAERTGGTYSTLKVQPAELEDSGVYFCASSQLNREHTEAFFGQGTRLTVV.

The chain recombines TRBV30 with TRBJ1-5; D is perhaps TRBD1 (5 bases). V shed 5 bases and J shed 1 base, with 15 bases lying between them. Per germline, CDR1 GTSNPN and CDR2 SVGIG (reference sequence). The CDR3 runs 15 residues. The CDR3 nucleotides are TGTGCCTGGTCCCGCCAGGGTGGGAGCAATCAGCCCCAGCATTTT. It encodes CAWSRQGGSNQPQHF. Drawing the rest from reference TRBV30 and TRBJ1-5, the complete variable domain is SQTIHQWPATLVQPVGSPLSLECTVEGTSNPNLYWYRQAAGRGLQLLFYSVGIGQISSEVPQNLSASRPQDRQFILSSKKLLLSDSGFYLCAWSRQGGSNQPQHFGDGTRLSIL.

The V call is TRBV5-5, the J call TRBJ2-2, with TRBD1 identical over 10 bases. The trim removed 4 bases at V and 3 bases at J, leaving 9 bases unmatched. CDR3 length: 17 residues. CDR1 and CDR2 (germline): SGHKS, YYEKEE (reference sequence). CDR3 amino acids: CASSLGQGRFYTGELFF. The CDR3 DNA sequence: TGTGCCAGCAGCCTGGGACAGGGGAGATTTTACACCGGGGAGCTGTTTTTT.

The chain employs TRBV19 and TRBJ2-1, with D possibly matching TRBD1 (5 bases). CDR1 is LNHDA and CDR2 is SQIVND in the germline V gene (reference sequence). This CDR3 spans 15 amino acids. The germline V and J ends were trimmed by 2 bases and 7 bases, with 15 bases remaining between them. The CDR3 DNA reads TGTGCCAGTAGTATACAGGTCATACCAGGGAATGAGCAGTTCTTC. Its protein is CASSIQVIPGNEQFF. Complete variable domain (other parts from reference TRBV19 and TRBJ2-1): DGGITQSPKYLFRKEGQNVTLSCEQNLNHDAMYWYRQDPGQGLRLIYYSQIVNDFQKGDIAEGYSVSREKKESFPLTVTSAQKNPTAFYLCASSIQVIPGNEQFFGPGTRLTVL.

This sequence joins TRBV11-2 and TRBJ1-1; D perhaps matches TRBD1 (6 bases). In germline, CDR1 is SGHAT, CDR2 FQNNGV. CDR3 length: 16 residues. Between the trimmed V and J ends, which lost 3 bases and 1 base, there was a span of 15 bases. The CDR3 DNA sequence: TGTGCCAGCAGCTTGACACTAGACAGGACGAACACTGAAGCTTTCTTT. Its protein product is CASSLTLDRTNTEAFF. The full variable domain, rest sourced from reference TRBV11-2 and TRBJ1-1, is EAGVAQSPRYKIIEKRQSVAFWCNPISGHATLYWYQQILGQGPKLLIQFQNNGVVDDSQLPKDRFSAERLKGVDSTLKIQPAKLEDSAVYLCASSLTLDRTNTEAFFGQGTRLTVV.

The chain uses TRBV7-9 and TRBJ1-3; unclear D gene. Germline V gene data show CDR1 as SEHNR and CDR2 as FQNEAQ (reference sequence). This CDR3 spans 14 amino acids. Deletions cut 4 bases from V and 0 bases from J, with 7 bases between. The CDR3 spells CASSYGYSGNTIYF. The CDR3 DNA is TGTGCCAGCAGCTACGGTTACTCTGGAAACACCATATATTTT.

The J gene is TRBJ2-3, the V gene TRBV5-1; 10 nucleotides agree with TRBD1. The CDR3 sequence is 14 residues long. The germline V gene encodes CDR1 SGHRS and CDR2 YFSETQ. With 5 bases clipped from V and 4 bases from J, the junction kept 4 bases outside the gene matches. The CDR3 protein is CASRPGTGADTQYF. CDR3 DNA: TGCGCCAGCAGACCTGGGACAGGGGCAGATACGCAGTATTTT.

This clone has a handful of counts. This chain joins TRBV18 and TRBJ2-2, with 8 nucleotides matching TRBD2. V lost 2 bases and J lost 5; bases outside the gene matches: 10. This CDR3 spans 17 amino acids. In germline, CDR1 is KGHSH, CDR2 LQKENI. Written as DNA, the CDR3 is TGTGCCAGCTCACCAAGATCCAGCGGGGGTGGTACCGGGGAGCTGTTTTTT. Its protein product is CASSPRSSGGGTGELFF. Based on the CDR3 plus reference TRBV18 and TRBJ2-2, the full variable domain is NAGVMQNPRHLVRRRGQEARLRCSPMKGHSHVYWYRQLPEEGLKFMVYLQKENIIDESGMPKERFSAEFPKEGPSILRIQQVVRGDSAAYFCASSPRSSGGGTGELFFGEGSRLTVL.

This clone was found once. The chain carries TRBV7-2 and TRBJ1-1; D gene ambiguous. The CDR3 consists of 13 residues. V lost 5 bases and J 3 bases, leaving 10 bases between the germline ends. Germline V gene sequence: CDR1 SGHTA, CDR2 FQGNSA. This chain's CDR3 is CASSRQAYTEAFF. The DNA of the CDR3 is TGTGCCAGCAGCCGACAAGCCTACACTGAAGCTTTCTTT.

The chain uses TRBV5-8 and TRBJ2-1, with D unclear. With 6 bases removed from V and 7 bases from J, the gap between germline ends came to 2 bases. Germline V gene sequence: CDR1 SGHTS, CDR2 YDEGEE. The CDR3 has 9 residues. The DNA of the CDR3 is TGTGCCAGCACTAATGAGCAGTTCTTC. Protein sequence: CASTNEQFF.